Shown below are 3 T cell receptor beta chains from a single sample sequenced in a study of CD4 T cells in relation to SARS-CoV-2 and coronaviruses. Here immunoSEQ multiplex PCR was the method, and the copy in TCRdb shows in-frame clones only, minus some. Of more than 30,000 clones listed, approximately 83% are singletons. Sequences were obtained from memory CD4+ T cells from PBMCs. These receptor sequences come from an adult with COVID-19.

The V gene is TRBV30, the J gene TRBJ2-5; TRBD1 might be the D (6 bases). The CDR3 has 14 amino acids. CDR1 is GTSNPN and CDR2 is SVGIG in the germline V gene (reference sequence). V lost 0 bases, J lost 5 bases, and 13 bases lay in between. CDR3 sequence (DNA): TGTGCCTGGAGTGTACAGGGCGCGAGGGAGACCCAGTACTTC. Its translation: CAWSVQGARETQYF.

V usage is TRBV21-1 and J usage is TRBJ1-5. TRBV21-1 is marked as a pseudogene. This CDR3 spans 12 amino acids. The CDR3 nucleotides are TGTGCCAGCAGCTGTCTCAATCAGCCCCAGCATTTT. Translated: CASSCLNQPQHF.

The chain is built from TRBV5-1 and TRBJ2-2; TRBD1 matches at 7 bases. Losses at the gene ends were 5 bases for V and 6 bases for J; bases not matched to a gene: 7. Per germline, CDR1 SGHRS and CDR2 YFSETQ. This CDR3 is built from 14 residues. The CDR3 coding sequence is TGCGCCAGCAGTTGGGACAGTAACGCCGGGGAGCTGTTTTTT. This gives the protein CASSWDSNAGELFF.